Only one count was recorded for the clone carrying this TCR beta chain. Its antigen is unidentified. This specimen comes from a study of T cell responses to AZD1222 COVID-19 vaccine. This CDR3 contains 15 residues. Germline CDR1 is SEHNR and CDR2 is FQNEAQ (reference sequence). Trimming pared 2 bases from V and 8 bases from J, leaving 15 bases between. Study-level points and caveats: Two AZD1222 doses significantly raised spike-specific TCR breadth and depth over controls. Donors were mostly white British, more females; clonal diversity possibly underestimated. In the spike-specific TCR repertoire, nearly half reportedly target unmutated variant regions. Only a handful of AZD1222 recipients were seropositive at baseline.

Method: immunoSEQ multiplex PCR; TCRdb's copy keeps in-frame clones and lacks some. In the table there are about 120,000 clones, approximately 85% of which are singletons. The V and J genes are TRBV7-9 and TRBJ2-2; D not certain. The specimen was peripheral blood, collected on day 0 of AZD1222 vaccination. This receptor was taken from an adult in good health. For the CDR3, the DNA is TGTGCCAGCAGCTTATTGCTGGCCTCACGGGGGGAGCTGTTTTTT. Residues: CASSLLLASRGELFF.